The rows below give T cell receptor beta chains drawn from one sample of a study of a mutant IDH1 vaccine in newly diagnosed glioma. The antigens these receptors bind are not known. Assay used: immunoSEQ multiplex PCR; TCRdb lists only in-frame clones, some missing. Among about 55,000 clones listed, roughly 80% were seen once. This specimen consisted of PBMCs, obtained from a glioma patient whose treatment included an IDH1 peptide vaccine. The receptors here all came from a middle-aged man with glioma. The CDR3 runs from the conserved cysteine through the conserved F or W. The order of the fields is clone size, V gene, J gene, D gene, CDR3 DNA, CDR3 protein. A D gene is named only where the DNA matches it firmly. Where a row states a size, it is once, few, many or the class of an expanded clone; other rows omit it.

size: .
V: TRBV30
J: TRBJ2-3
D: TRBD1
DNA: TGTGCCTGGCGGACAGGGTTTACGCAGTATTTT
CDR3: CAWRTGFTQYF

size: .
V: TRBV7-6
J: TRBJ1-3
D: .
DNA: TGTGCCAGCAGCTTATCTGGGTCAGTTGGAAACACCATATATTTT
CDR3: CASSLSGSVGNTIYF

size: .
V: TRBV7-9
J: TRBJ1-2
D: TRBD1
DNA: TGTGCCAGCAGCGGAGACAGGGTCTATGGCTACACCTTC
CDR3: CASSGDRVYGYTF

size: .
V: TRBV7-9
J: TRBJ1-4
D: .
DNA: TGTGCCAGCAGCTTAGATGGGGGGACTAATGAAAAACTGTTTTTT
CDR3: CASSLDGGTNEKLFF

size: .
V: TRBV10-1
J: TRBJ1-4
D: .
DNA: TGCGCCAGCAGTTCGGGGGATTCTAATGAAAAACTGTTTTTT
CDR3: CASSSGDSNEKLFF

size: .
V: TRBV14
J: TRBJ1-4
D: TRBD1
DNA: TGTGCCAGCAGCCTCCCCGGGACAGGGGATGAAAAACTGTTTTTT
CDR3: CASSLPGTGDEKLFF

size: .
V: TRBV10-3
J: TRBJ1-4
D: TRBD1
DNA: TGTGCCATCAGACAGGGGGAATATAATGAAAAACTGTTTTTT
CDR3: CAIRQGEYNEKLFF

size: .
V: TRBV7-9
J: TRBJ1-4
D: .
DNA: TGTGCCAGCAGGCGGGGATCGGGGGGCGGGGAAAAACTGTTTTTT
CDR3: CASRRGSGGGEKLFF

size: .
V: TRBV19
J: TRBJ1-1
D: .
DNA: TGTGCCAGTAGTATAGGATTTCACAGTAACACTGAAGCTTTCTTT
CDR3: CASSIGFHSNTEAFF

size: .
V: TRBV7-2
J: TRBJ2-7
D: .
DNA: TGTGCCAGCAGCCCCCGGAGTAGTTTGGACCCCTACGAGCAGTACTTC
CDR3: CASSPRSSLDPYEQYF

size: .
V: TRBV5-6
J: TRBJ1-2
D: TRBD1
DNA: TGTGCCAGCAGCTTTCGGGACAGTCTCAACTATGGCTACACCTTC
CDR3: CASSFRDSLNYGYTF

size: .
V: TRBV10-3
J: TRBJ2-3
D: .
DNA: TGTGCCATCAGACCCTTTGTTGACAGCAGCACAGATACGCAGTATTTT
CDR3: CAIRPFVDSSTDTQYF

size: .
V: TRBV10-3
J: TRBJ2-7
D: TRBD1
DNA: TGTGCCATCAAGAGGACAGGAGACGAGCAGTACTTC
CDR3: CAIKRTGDEQYF

size: once
V: TRBV15
J: TRBJ2-1
D: TRBD1
DNA: TGTGCCACCAGCAGAGCCCGGGACAGCCTATACAATGAGCAGTTCTTC
CDR3: CATSRARDSLYNEQFF

size: .
V: TRBV18
J: TRBJ1-1
D: .
DNA: TGTGCCAGCTCACCAGGGGGCTTGGCTGAAGCTTTCTTT
CDR3: CASSPGGLAEAFF

size: .
V: TRBV7-9
J: TRBJ2-5
D: .
DNA: TGTGCCAGCAGCTTAACGGGCCGAGCTGGGGCCCAGTACTTC
CDR3: CASSLTGRAGAQYF

size: .
V: TRBV29-1
J: TRBJ1-1
D: TRBD1
DNA: TGCAGCGTTGGGACAGGGGGCGCCGACACTGAAGCTTTCTTT
CDR3: CSVGTGGADTEAFF

size: .
V: TRBV6-1
J: TRBJ2-5
D: TRBD2
DNA: TGTGCCAGCGGGTGGGAGTTTAGCGGGGGGGAGACCCAGTACTTC
CDR3: CASGWEFSGGETQYF

size: once
V: TRBV5-1
J: TRBJ1-1
D: .
DNA: TGCGCCAGCAGCTTGGCGGGTACCACTGAAGCTTTCTTT
CDR3: CASSLAGTTEAFF

size: .
V: TRBV19
J: TRBJ1-4
D: .
DNA: TGTGCCAGTACCTCAGGCGGAGGGCGGAATGAAAAACTGTTTTTT
CDR3: CASTSGGGRNEKLFF

size: once
V: TRBV6-5
J: TRBJ1-2
D: TRBD1
DNA: TGTGCCAGCAGTTACTCTTCAGGGGGTATGGATGGCTACACCTTC
CDR3: CASSYSSGGMDGYTF

size: .
V: TRBV4-1
J: TRBJ2-4
D: TRBD1
DNA: TGCGCCAGCAGCCCCGCCGGACAGGGGCTGGAGGGCAAAAACATTCAGTACTTC
CDR3: CASSPAGQGLEGKNIQYF

size: .
V: TRBV27
J: TRBJ1-2
D: .
DNA: TGTGCCAGCCGACCAACCATGGACAGACTCTATGGCTACACCTTC
CDR3: CASRPTMDRLYGYTF

size: .
V: TRBV7-9
J: TRBJ1-1
D: .
DNA: TGTGCCAGCAACCAAGGGGCGACAGACACTGAAGCTTTCTTT
CDR3: CASNQGATDTEAFF

size: .
V: TRBV7-2
J: TRBJ2-6
D: .
DNA: TGTGCCAGCAGCTTGGGGACTTCGTCTGGGGCCAACGTCCTGACTTTC
CDR3: CASSLGTSSGANVLTF

size: .
V: TRBV7-9
J: TRBJ2-2
D: .
DNA: TGTGCCAGCAGCTTAGGGGGCGCAGGGGCGGCCGGGGAGCTGTTTTTT
CDR3: CASSLGGAGAAGELFF

size: .
V: TRBV15
J: TRBJ1-4
D: .
DNA: TGTGCCACCAGCAGGGACTTAAATGAAAAACTGTTTTTT
CDR3: CATSRDLNEKLFF

size: .
V: TRBV5-1
J: TRBJ1-4
D: TRBD1
DNA: TGCGCCAGCAGCTTACCAACTCAGACAGGGGGTCGAGAAAAACTGTTTTTT
CDR3: CASSLPTQTGGREKLFF

size: .
V: TRBV5-1
J: TRBJ2-5
D: .
DNA: TGCGCCAGCAGCTTGTCACAGGGTGGCGAGACCCAGTACTTC
CDR3: CASSLSQGGETQYF

size: .
V: TRBV25-1
J: TRBJ2-5
D: TRBD1
DNA: TGTGCCAGCAGTGAATCGGACAGGTCCCAAGAGACCCAGTACTTC
CDR3: CASSESDRSQETQYF

size: few
V: TRBV9
J: TRBJ2-1
D: TRBD2
DNA: TGTGCCAGCAGCGTCATAGCGGGGGGCTCCTACAATGAGCAGTTCTTC
CDR3: CASSVIAGGSYNEQFF

size: .
V: TRBV4-2
J: TRBJ2-1
D: TRBD2
DNA: TGTGCCAGCAGCCAGACTAGCGGGACCTACAATGAGCAGTTCTTC
CDR3: CASSQTSGTYNEQFF

size: once
V: TRBV5-1
J: TRBJ1-2
D: .
DNA: TGCGCCAGCAGCTTGGCCGCGGGCGACTATGGCTACACCTTC
CDR3: CASSLAAGDYGYTF

size: few
V: TRBV4-1
J: TRBJ2-5
D: TRBD2
DNA: TGCGCCAGCAGCCAAGTGTCTAGCGGGGGGTCTGCCCAAGAGACCCAGTACTTC
CDR3: CASSQVSSGGSAQETQYF

size: .
V: TRBV7-8
J: TRBJ2-7
D: TRBD1
DNA: TGTGCCAGCAGCTTTGGACAGGGGCTCCGTTACGAGCAGTACTTC
CDR3: CASSFGQGLRYEQYF

size: .
V: TRBV14
J: TRBJ1-6
D: .
DNA: TGTGCCAGCAGCCAAGATCGGGGCCTCGCGTACCACTTT
CDR3: CASSQDRGLAYHF

size: .
V: TRBV30
J: TRBJ1-6
D: .
DNA: TGTGCCTGGAGTCTCGACTATAATTCACCCCTCCACTTT
CDR3: CAWSLDYNSPLHF

size: .
V: TRBV4-1
J: TRBJ2-5
D: TRBD2
DNA: TGCGCCAGCAGCCATGGGGGCGGGGGGGGCCAGGGGACCCAGTACTTC
CDR3: CASSHGGGGGQGTQYF

size: .
V: TRBV9
J: TRBJ2-2
D: TRBD1
DNA: TGTGCCAGCAGCGGACCTGACCGGACAGGGAACACCGGGGAGCTGTTTTTT
CDR3: CASSGPDRTGNTGELFF

size: .
V: TRBV5-1
J: TRBJ1-6
D: .
DNA: TGCGCCAGCAGCCCCGGAGGGGGGGATAATTCACCCCTCCACTTT
CDR3: CASSPGGGDNSPLHF

size: .
V: TRBV19
J: TRBJ1-2
D: TRBD1
DNA: TGTGCCAGTAGTCCGCGACAGGGCTCCTACTATGGCTACACCTTC
CDR3: CASSPRQGSYYGYTF

size: .
V: TRBV7-8
J: TRBJ2-7
D: TRBD2
DNA: TGTGCCAGCAGCCCCGGACTAGCGGCTTACGAGCAGTACTTC
CDR3: CASSPGLAAYEQYF

size: .
V: TRBV7-2
J: TRBJ2-1
D: .
DNA: TGTGCCAGCAGCGGGGGGGCAGGGGGCGCGGACTCCTACAATGAGCAGTTCTTC
CDR3: CASSGGAGGADSYNEQFF

size: .
V: TRBV7-2
J: TRBJ2-5
D: TRBD2
DNA: TGTGCCAGCAGCGTGGGACTAGCGGGGGAACAAGAGACCCAGTACTTC
CDR3: CASSVGLAGEQETQYF

size: .
V: TRBV27
J: TRBJ1-6
D: TRBD1
DNA: TGTGCCAGCAGTCGCGGGACAGCTAATTCACCCCTCCACTTT
CDR3: CASSRGTANSPLHF

size: .
V: TRBV27
J: TRBJ1-5
D: .
DNA: TGTGCCAGCTGCCGGCCGGGCCAGCCCCAGCATTTT
CDR3: CASCRPGQPQHF

size: .
V: TRBV10-2
J: TRBJ2-7
D: TRBD1
DNA: TGCGCCAGCAGTGACGGGACAGGGGCCTTCTACGAGCAGTACTTC
CDR3: CASSDGTGAFYEQYF

size: .
V: TRBV5-4
J: TRBJ1-2
D: .
DNA: TGTGCCAGCAGCTTGTCGGATCCTGGTGGCTACACCTTC
CDR3: CASSLSDPGGYTF

size: .
V: TRBV18
J: TRBJ1-2
D: .
DNA: TGTGCCAGCTCAGAAACCAGGGGTTTGAGTGAAGGCTACACCTTC
CDR3: CASSETRGLSEGYTF

size: .
V: TRBV4-1
J: TRBJ2-1
D: TRBD2
DNA: TGCGCCAGCAGAAGGACTAGCGGGGATCTCCCTGAGCAGTTCTTC
CDR3: CASRRTSGDLPEQFF

size: .
V: TRBV19
J: TRBJ1-2
D: .
DNA: TGTGCCAGTAGGGAGTGGGGCGGCGACTATGGCTACACCTTC
CDR3: CASREWGGDYGYTF

size: .
V: TRBV19
J: TRBJ2-3
D: .
DNA: TGTGCCAGTAGCTTATCATTGGTGGGGGCAGATACGCAGTATTTT
CDR3: CASSLSLVGADTQYF

size: .
V: TRBV5-4
J: TRBJ2-7
D: .
DNA: TGTGCCAGCAGCTTACCGGGCGGGCGGGGAAACTTC
CDR3: CASSLPGGRGNF

size: once
V: TRBV6-6
J: TRBJ1-2
D: .
DNA: TGTGCCAGCACCCTAGACAGTAACTATGGCTACACCTTC
CDR3: CASTLDSNYGYTF